This T cell receptor beta chain was captured by sequencing in a study of post-analysis software for immune sequencing data. Study-level background: Patients had relapsing-remitting, secondary progressive or progressive-relapsing multiple sclerosis; some lacked subtype. Study findings and constraints: Strong co-clustering by F measure linked samples that shared a preparation batch. Controls showed lower frequencies than patients for roughly five TRBV segments, and TRBV5-6, TRBV5-1 and TRBV20-1 were among these. Significantly lower normalized Chao1 diversity was seen in multiple sclerosis patients than in controls.

The TCR beta cDNA libraries contained unique molecular identifiers. cDNA molecules numbering 450,000 to 650,000 came from approximately 0.91 to 9.4 million T cells. MiXCR, applied by TCRdb to the PCR reads, yields one record per CDR3 protein. Of 750,000 to 950,000 distinct CDR3 sequences listed, about 50% are singletons. For this clonotype: Its antigen is not known.

The CDR3 is 13 residues long. Germline V gene data show CDR1 as SGHRS and CDR2 as YFSETQ. Trimming shortened V by 0 bases and J by 8 bases, and 11 bases separated the two germline ends. The chain couples TRBV5-1 to TRBJ1-2; D perhaps matches TRBD1 (6 bases). The receptor was derived from a girl between 10 and 17 years old with multiple sclerosis. The sequenced sample consisted of blood. CDR3 nucleotides: TGCGCCAGCAGCTTGGAACAGGGATTCGGCTACACCTTC. As protein: CASSLEQGFGYTF.